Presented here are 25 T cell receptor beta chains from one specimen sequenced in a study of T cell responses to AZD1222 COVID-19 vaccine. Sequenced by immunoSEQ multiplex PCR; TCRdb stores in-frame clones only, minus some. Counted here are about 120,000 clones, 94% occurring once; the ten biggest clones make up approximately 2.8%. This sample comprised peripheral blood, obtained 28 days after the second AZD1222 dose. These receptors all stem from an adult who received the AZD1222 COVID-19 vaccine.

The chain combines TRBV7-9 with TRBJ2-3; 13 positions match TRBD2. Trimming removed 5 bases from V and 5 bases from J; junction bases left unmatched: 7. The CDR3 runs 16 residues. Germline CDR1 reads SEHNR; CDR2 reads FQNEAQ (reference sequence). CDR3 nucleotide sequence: TGTGCCAGCAGCCCTGGACTAGCGGGAGAAATAGATACGCAGTATTTT. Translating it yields CASSPGLAGEIDTQYF.

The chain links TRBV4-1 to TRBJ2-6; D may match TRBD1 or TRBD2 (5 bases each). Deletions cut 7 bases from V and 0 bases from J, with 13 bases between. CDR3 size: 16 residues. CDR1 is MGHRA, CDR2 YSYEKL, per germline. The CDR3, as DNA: TGCGCCAGCAACCAGGGAGTTTACTCTGGGGCCAACGTCCTGACTTTC. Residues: CASNQGVYSGANVLTF.

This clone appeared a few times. CDR3: CASSAEENTEAFF. CDR3 nucleotides: TGTGCCAGCTCAGCCGAGGAGAACACTGAAGCTTTCTTT. The chain has TRBV18 and TRBJ1-1; D unclear. This CDR3 comprises 13 residues. The V gene lost 5 bases and the J gene lost 1 base, with 8 bases spanning the gap. The V gene's germline CDR1 is KGHSH and CDR2 LQKENI.

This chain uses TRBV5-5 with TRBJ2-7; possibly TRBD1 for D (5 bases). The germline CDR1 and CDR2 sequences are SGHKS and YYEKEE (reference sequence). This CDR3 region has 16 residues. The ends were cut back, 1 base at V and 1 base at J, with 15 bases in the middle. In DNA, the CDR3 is TGTGCCAGCAGCTTGTTGCAGGGTAGTAGTTCCTACGAGCAGTACTTC. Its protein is CASSLLQGSSSYEQYF.

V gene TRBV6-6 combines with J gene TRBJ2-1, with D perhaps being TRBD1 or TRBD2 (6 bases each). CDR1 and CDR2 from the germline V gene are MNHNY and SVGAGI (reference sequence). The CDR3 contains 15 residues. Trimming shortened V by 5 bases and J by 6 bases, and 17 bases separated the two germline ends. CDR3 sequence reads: CASSTRRGAPNEQFF. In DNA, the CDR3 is TGTGCCAGCAGTACCCGAAGGGGGGCGCCCAATGAGCAGTTCTTC.

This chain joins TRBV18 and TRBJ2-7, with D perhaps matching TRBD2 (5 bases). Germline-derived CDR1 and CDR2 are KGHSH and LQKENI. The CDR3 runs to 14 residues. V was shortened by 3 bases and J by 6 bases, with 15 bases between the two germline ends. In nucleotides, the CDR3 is TGTGCCAGCTCACCCCGGTGGAGGTTCGGCGAGCAGTACTTC. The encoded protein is CASSPRWRFGEQYF.

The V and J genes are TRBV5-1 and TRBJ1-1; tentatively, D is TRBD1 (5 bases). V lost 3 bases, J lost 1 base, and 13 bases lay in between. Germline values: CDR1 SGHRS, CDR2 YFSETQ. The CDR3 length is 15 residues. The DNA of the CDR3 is TGCGCCAGCAGCTGGTCCCAGGGTCCGAACACTGAAGCTTTCTTT. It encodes CASSWSQGPNTEAFF.

This CDR3 reads CASSPRTGDLANYGYTF. The CDR3 region has the DNA TGTGCCAGCAGCCCCCGGACAGGGGATTTAGCTAACTATGGCTACACCTTC. The genes are TRBV13 and TRBJ1-2; TRBD1 matches at 9 bases. Germline V CDR1 and CDR2: PRHDT, FYEKMQ (reference sequence). Trimming removed 5 bases from V and 0 bases from J; junction bases left unmatched: 10. This CDR3 has 17 residues.

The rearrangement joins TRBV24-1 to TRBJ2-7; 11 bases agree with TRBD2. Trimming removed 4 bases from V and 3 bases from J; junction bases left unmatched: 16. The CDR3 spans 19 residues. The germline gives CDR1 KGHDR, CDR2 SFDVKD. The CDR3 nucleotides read TGTGCCACCAGTGACCTCCTCACGACCCTAGCGGGGGGATGCTACGAGCAGTACTTC. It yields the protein CATSDLLTTLAGGCYEQYF.

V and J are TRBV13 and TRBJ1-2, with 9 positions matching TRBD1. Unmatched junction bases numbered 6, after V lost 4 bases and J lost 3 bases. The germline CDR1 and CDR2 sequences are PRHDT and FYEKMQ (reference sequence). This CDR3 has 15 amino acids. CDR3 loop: CASSWKQGADYGYTF. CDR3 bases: TGTGCCAGCAGCTGGAAACAGGGGGCTGACTATGGCTACACCTTC.

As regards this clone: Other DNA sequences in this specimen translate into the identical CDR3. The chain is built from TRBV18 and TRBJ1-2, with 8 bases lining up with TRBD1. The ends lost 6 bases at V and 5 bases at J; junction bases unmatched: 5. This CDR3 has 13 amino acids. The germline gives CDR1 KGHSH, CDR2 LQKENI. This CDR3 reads CASSPDRGYGYTF. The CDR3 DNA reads TGTGCCAGCTCGCCCGACAGGGGTTATGGCTACACCTTC.

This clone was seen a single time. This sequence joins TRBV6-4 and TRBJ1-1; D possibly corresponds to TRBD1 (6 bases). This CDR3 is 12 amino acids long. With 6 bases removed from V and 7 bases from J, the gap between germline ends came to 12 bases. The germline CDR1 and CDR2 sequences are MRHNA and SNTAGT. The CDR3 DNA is TGTGCCAGCAGAGGAGGGACATATGAAGCTTTCTTT. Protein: CASRGGTYEAFF.

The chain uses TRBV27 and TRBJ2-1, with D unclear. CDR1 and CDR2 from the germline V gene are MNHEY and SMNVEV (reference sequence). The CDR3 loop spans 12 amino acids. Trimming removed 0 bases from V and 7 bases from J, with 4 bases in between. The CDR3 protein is CASSLSANEQFF. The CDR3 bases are TGTGCCAGCAGTTTATCGGCTAATGAGCAGTTCTTC.

CDR3 nucleotides: TGTGCCAGTAGTATAACCGAGAACACTGAAGCTTTCTTT. Amino acids: CASSITENTEAFF. V and J are TRBV19 and TRBJ1-1; the D is unclear. With 2 bases removed from V and 1 base from J, the gap between germline ends came to 5 bases. Germline V gene sequence: CDR1 LNHDA, CDR2 SQIVND (reference sequence). The CDR3 contains 13 residues.

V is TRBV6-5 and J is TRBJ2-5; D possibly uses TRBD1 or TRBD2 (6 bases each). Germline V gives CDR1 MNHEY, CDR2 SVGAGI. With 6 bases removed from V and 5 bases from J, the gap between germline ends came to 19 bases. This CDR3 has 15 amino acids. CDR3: CASSQPGAGTETQYF. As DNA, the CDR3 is TGTGCCAGCAGCCAACCGGGGGCCGGGACGGAGACCCAGTACTTC.

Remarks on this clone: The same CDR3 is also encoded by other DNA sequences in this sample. The CDR3, as DNA: TGTGCCAGCAGCTTAGATCCAGGGTCAGATACGCAGTATTTT. Protein sequence: CASSLDPGSDTQYF. The genes are TRBV11-2 and TRBJ2-3, with D maybe TRBD1 (5 bases). CDR3 size: 14 residues. The V gene's germline CDR1 is SGHAT and CDR2 FQNNGV. Between the trimmed V and J ends, which lost 0 bases and 4 bases, there was a span of 8 bases. Supplemented by reference TRBV11-2 and TRBJ2-3, the full variable domain reads EAGVAQSPRYKIIEKRQSVAFWCNPISGHATLYWYQQILGQGPKLLIQFQNNGVVDDSQLPKDRFSAERLKGVDSTLKIQPAKLEDSAVYLCASSLDPGSDTQYFGPGTRLTVL.

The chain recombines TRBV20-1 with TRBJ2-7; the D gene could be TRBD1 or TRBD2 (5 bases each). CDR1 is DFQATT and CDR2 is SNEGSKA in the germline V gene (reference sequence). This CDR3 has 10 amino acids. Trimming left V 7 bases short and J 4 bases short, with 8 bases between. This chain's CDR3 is CSDEGYEQYF. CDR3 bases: TGCAGTGATGAGGGGTACGAGCAGTACTTC.

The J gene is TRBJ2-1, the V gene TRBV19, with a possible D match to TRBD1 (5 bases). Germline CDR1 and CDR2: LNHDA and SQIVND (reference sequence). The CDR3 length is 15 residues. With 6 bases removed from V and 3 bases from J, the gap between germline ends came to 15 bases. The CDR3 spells CASRSEATDYNEQFF. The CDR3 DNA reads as TGTGCCAGTAGATCTGAGGCGACAGACTACAATGAGCAGTTCTTC.

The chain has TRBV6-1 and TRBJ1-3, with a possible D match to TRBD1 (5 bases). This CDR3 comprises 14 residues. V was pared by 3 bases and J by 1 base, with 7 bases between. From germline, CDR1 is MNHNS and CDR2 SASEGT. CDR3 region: CASSEGRSGNTIYF. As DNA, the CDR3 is TGTGCCAGCAGTGAGGGGCGATCTGGAAACACCATATATTTT.

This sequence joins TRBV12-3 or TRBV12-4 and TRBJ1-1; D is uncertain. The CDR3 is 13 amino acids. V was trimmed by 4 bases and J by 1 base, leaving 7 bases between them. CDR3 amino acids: CASSYDKNTEAFF. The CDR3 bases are TGTGCCAGCAGTTACGACAAGAACACTGAAGCTTTCTTT.

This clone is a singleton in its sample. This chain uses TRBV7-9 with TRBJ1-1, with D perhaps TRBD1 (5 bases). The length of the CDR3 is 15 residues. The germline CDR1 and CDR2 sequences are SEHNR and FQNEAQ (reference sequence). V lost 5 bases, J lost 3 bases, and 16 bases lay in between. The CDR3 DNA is TGTGCCAGCAGCCGGGGGGACCCTAGGGACACTGAAGCTTTCTTT. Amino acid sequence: CASSRGDPRDTEAFF.

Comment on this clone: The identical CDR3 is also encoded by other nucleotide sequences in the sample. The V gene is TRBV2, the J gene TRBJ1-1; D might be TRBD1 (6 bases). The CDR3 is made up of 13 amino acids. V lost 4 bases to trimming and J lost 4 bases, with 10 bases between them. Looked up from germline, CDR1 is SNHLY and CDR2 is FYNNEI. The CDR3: CASSGEGGTEAFF. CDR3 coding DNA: TGTGCCAGCAGTGGGGAGGGGGGCACTGAAGCTTTCTTT.

CDR3 sequence reads: CASSLFGVNTEAFF. CDR3 nucleotides: TGTGCCAGCAGCTTATTCGGGGTAAACACTGAAGCTTTCTTT. V and J are TRBV7-9 and TRBJ1-1; no firm D call. This CDR3 spans 14 amino acids. V was pared by 2 bases and J by 2 bases, with 9 bases between. Germline assignment: CDR1 SEHNR and CDR2 FQNEAQ (reference sequence).

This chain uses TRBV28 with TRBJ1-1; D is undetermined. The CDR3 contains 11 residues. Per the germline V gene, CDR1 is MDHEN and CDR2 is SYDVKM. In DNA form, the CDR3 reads TGTGGGTCACTTGCGGACACTGAAGCTTTCTTT. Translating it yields CGSLADTEAFF.

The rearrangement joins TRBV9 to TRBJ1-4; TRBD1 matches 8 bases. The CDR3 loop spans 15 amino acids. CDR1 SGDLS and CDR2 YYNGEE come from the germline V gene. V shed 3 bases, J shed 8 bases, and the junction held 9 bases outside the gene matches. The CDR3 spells CASSAMTGDGEKLFF. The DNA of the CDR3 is TGTGCCAGCAGCGCGATGACAGGGGATGGGGAAAAACTGTTTTTT.